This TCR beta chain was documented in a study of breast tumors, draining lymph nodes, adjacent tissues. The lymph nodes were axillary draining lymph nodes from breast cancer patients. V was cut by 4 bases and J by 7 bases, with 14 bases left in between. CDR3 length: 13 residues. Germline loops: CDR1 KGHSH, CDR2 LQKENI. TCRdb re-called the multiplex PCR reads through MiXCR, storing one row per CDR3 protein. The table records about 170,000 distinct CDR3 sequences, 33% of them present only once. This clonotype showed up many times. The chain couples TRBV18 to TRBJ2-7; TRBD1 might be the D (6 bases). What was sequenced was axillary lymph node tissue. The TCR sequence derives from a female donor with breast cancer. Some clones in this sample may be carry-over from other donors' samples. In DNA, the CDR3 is TGTGCCAGCTCACGGGGGCTTTATGAGGAGCAGTACTTC. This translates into CASSRGLYEEQYF.